This T cell receptor (beta chain) is from a study of spatial heterogeneity in lung cancer. Whole-study results and caveats: Expanded alpha and beta TCR counts within tumors tracked tumor mutation counts.

TCR cDNA molecules were tagged individually, and each one carried a unique molecular identifier. One entry per CDR3 protein, called by TCRdb with MiXCR from the 5' RACE reads. The sample lists some 25,000 distinct CDR3 sequences, more than 5.5% seen once, with approximately 25% in the top ten. Germline CDR1 SEHNR, CDR2 FQNEAQ (reference sequence). The CDR3 length is 14 residues. V was trimmed by 3 bases and J by 8 bases, leaving 13 bases between them. The sample holds a few counts of this clonotype. Its antigen is unidentified. The time point: sample taken at primary tumor resection. Donors were around 70 untreated early-stage non-small cell lung cancer patients. TCRs were sequenced from unsorted whole RNA of tumor, nontumor lung or PBMC.

The chain uses TRBV7-9 and TRBJ1-4, with unresolved D. The origin of this receptor is a male donor with early-stage non-small cell lung cancer. The source was lung tumor tissue, collected at surgery. CDR3 loop: CASSFIGMAEKLFF. In DNA form, the CDR3 reads TGTGCCAGCAGCTTCATCGGGATGGCGGAAAAACTGTTTTTT.